These 3 T cell receptor beta chains were sequenced from one sample in a study of Graves' ophthalmopathy and Graves' hyperthyroidism. Amplified material comprised TCR beta CDR3 regions derived from RNA transcripts. RT-PCR was first run with HTBI primers, then multiplex PCR in a second round. TCRdb redid the calling of the multiplex PCR reads with MiXCR, one entry per CDR3 protein. This table holds 150,000 to 200,000 distinct CDR3 sequences, approximately 40% found once. The sample consisted of peripheral blood. The receptors here all came from a man in his thirties or forties with Graves' ophthalmopathy.

Ten or more counts support this clonotype. CDR3 sequence: CASSVTTLQETQYF. In nucleotides, the CDR3 is TGTGCCAGCAGTGTGACTACACTCCAAGAGACCCAGTACTTC. V usage is TRBV6-1 and J usage is TRBJ2-5, with D possibly matching TRBD2 (5 bases). Looked up from germline, CDR1 is MNHNS and CDR2 is SASEGT. The CDR3 has 14 residues. V lost 4 bases and J lost 1, with 10 bases in between.

The chain is built from TRBV28 and TRBJ1-6, with D perhaps TRBD1 (5 bases). CDR1 is MDHEN and CDR2 is SYDVKM in the germline V gene. The CDR3 runs 15 residues. Trimming pared 5 bases from V and 13 bases from J, leaving 21 bases between. CDR3 DNA: TGTGCCAGCAGTACCCGACAGCTGGTGGTTTCCCCCCTCCACTTT. Its translation is CASSTRQLVVSPLHF.

This clonotype was seen ten or more times. The rearrangement uses TRBV7-2 and TRBJ1-1; the D gene is possibly TRBD1 (6 bases). The CDR3 has 14 amino acids. Germline V CDR1 and CDR2: SGHTA, FQGNSA. V lost 3 bases to trimming and J lost 1 base, with 9 bases between them. Here the CDR3 reads CASSFATGNTEAFF. The CDR3 DNA reads TGTGCCAGCAGCTTCGCGACAGGGAACACTGAAGCTTTCTTT.